This T cell receptor (beta chain) comes out of a study of cytomegalovirus exposure and HLA in healthy donors. Despite likely unrecorded immune exposures, the donors were nominally healthy at the time of sampling. A multiplex PCR was run with 60 Vbeta primers and 13 Jbeta primers. Sequenced by immunoSEQ multiplex PCR; TCRdb stores in-frame clones only, minus some. The sample shows around 97,000 clones, around a tenth of them seen only once. The germline V gene encodes CDR1 SGHNT and CDR2 YENEEA. CDR3 length: 13 amino acids. The germline V and J ends were trimmed by 3 bases and 5 bases, with 7 bases remaining between them. This clone was found a few times.

Sequences were obtained from PBMCs. This clonotype was obtained from a man aged 45-65 years in good health and CMV-seropositive. V gene TRBV11-3 combines with J gene TRBJ2-2, with D perhaps TRBD1 (6 bases). CDR3 loop: CASSFGQTGELFF. The CDR3 DNA reads TGTGCCAGCAGCTTCGGACAGACCGGGGAGCTGTTTTTT.